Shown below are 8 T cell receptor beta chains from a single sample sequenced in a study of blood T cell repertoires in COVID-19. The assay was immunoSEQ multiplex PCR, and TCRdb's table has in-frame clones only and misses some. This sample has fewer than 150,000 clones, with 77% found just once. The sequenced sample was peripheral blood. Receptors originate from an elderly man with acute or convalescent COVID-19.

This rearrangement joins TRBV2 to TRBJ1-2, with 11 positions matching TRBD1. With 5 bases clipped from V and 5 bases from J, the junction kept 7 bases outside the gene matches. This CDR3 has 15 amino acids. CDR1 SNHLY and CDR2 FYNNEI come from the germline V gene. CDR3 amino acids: CASSIVGTGGYGYTF. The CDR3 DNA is TGTGCCAGCAGTATCGTCGGGACAGGGGGTTATGGCTACACCTTC. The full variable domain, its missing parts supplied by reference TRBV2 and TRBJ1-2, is EPEVTQTPSHQVTQMGQEVILRCVPISNHLYFYWYRQILGQKVEFLVSFYNNEISEKSEIFDDQFSVERPDGSNFTLKIRSTKLEDSAMYFCASSIVGTGGYGYTFGSGTRLTVV.

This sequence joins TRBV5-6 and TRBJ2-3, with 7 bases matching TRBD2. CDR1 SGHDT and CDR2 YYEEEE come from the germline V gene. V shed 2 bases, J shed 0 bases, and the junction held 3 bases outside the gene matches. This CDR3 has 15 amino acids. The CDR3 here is CASSLKLASTDTQYF. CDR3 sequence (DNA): TGTGCCAGCAGCTTAAAACTAGCGAGCACAGATACGCAGTATTTT. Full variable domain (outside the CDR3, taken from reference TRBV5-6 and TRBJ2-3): DAGVTQSPTHLIKTRGQQVTLRCSPKSGHDTVSWYQQALGQGPQFIFQYYEEEERQRGNFPDRFSGHQFPNYSSELNVNALLLGDSALYLCASSLKLASTDTQYFGPGTRLTVL.

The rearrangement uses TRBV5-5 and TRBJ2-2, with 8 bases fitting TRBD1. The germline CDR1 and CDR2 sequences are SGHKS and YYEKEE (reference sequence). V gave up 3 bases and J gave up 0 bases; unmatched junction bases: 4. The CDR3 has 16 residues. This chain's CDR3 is CASSWGQATNTGELFF. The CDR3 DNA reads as TGTGCCAGCAGCTGGGGACAGGCGACGAACACCGGGGAGCTGTTTTTT.

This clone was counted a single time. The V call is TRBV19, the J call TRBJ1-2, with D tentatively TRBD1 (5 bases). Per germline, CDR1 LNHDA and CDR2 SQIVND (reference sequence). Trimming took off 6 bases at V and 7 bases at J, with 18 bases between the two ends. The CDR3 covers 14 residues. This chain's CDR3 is CASSKTGLPPGYTF. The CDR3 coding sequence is TGTGCCAGTAGCAAAACGGGACTTCCCCCTGGCTACACCTTC.

The CDR3: CASSFPQGEQYF. The CDR3 bases are TGTGCCAGCAGCTTCCCCCAGGGGGAGCAGTACTTC. The chain recombines TRBV7-8 with TRBJ2-7; weak D call: TRBD1 (6 bases). Germline V gives CDR1 SGHVS, CDR2 FQNEAQ. The CDR3 is 12 amino acids. V lost 3 bases to trimming and J lost 7 bases, with 10 bases between them.

CDR3 in amino acids: CASSHGSGHTGELFF. The CDR3 nucleotides are TGTGCCAGCTCCCACGGATCAGGGCACACCGGGGAGCTGTTTTTT. The chain recombines TRBV18 with TRBJ2-2; D might be TRBD1 (5 bases). Looked up from germline, CDR1 is KGHSH and CDR2 is LQKENI. The CDR3 is 15 residues long. Between the trimmed V and J ends, which lost 6 bases and 3 bases, there was a span of 14 bases.

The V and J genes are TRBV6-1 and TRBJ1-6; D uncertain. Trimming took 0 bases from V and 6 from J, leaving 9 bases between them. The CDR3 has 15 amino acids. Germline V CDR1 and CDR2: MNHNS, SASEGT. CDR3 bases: TGTGCCAGCAGTGAAGCGCTACAGCCTAATTCACCCCTCCACTTT. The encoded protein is CASSEALQPNSPLHF.

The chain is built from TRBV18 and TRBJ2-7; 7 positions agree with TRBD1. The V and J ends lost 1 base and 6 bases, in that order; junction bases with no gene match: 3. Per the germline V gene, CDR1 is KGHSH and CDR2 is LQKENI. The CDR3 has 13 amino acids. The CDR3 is CASSPLTGAEQYF. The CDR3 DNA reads TGTGCCAGCTCACCACTCACAGGGGCCGAGCAGTACTTC.